This TCR beta chain was obtained from a study of tumor and adjacent non-tumor tissue in lung cancer. As for the study in general: Each sample yielded a few million productive TCRbeta reads on average.

With regard to this clonotype: Its target is not known. At one end the junction does not follow the germline gene, possibly because of a read error.

General study results and limits: Patients with more diverse tumor TCRs had worse survival.

CDR1 is MNHNS, CDR2 SASEGT, per germline. The CDR3 runs to 14 residues. TCRbeta libraries were built with three rounds of nested PCR, modified from ARM-PCR. TCRdb re-called the multiplex PCR reads through MiXCR, storing one row per CDR3 protein. This sample has 100,000 or so distinct CDR3 sequences, with about 80% found just once. The template was RNA from unsorted bulk tissue. More than 3 cm separated this lung sample from the edge of the tumor. The chain recombines TRBV6-1 with TRBJ2-1; D unclear. What was sequenced was distant non-tumor lung tissue. The TCR was taken from a man in his 60s with small cell lung cancer. The CDR3 loop reads CATIFSRSRNEQFF. CDR3 nucleotides: TGTGCCACCATCTTTAGCAGGAGTAGGAATGAACAGTTCTTC.